The 30 T cell receptor beta chains in this list originate from one sample, sequenced in a study of T cell repertoires in cytomegalovirus infection. TCRdb passed the reads through MiXCR, listing each CDR3 protein once. The data hold about 600,000 distinct CDR3 sequences, with 20% to 25% observed a single time. Material for sequencing was CD8+ T cells from PBMCs. These receptors originate from a human donor in good health (CMV status not recorded). Some clones in this sample may be carry-over from other donors' samples.

The chain has TRBV20-1 and TRBJ2-2; D remains ambiguous. Deletions cut 7 bases from V and 1 base from J, with 10 bases between. This CDR3 has 13 residues. Germline CDR1 reads DFQATT; CDR2 reads SNEGSKA (reference sequence). The CDR3 DNA reads TGCAGTGGGTACAACAGGAACACCGGGGAGCTGTTTTTT. This encodes CSGYNRNTGELFF.

This clonotype was seen more than once but under ten times. The rearrangement joins TRBV29-1 to TRBJ2-3; possibly TRBD2 for D (5 bases). Trimming pared 4 bases from V and 2 bases from J, leaving 10 bases between. The CDR3 loop spans 13 amino acids. The germline V gene has CDR1 SQVTM and CDR2 ANQGSEA. The DNA of the CDR3 is TGCAGCGTTGTTGCGGGTTACACAGATACGCAGTATTTT. This sequence encodes CSVVAGYTDTQYF.

The gene calls are TRBV5-6 and TRBJ1-5; TRBD1 matches at 10 bases. Germline V gene lookup returns CDR1 SGHDT and CDR2 YYEEEE. V lost 0 bases and J lost 1; bases outside the gene matches: 10. This CDR3 spans 19 amino acids. The DNA for the CDR3 is TGTGCCAGCAGCTTGGAGGGGGGACAGGGGTCGGCCAGCAATCAGCCCCAGCATTTT. It codes for CASSLEGGQGSASNQPQHF. Full variable domain (outside the CDR3, taken from reference TRBV5-6 and TRBJ1-5): DAGVTQSPTHLIKTRGQQVTLRCSPKSGHDTVSWYQQALGQGPQFIFQYYEEEERQRGNFPDRFSGHQFPNYSSELNVNALLLGDSALYLCASSLEGGQGSASNQPQHFGDGTRLSIL.

This chain connects TRBV24-1 to TRBJ2-1, with D uncertain. V lost 3 bases to trimming and J lost 0 bases, with 11 bases between them. Germline assignment: CDR1 KGHDR and CDR2 SFDVKD. The CDR3 is 16 amino acids. The CDR3 is CATSDTVSGSYNEQFF. The CDR3 DNA sequence: TGTGCCACCAGTGATACAGTCTCAGGCTCCTACAATGAGCAGTTCTTC.

With regard to this clonotype: Just one base apart from a much larger clone, this may be a read error. The final CDR3 position lacks the conserved phenylalanine or tryptophan, pointing to a likely read error. The chain has TRBV5-5 and TRBJ2-7, with 8 bases aligning to TRBD2. This CDR3 region has 15 residues. Looked up from germline, CDR1 is SGHKS and CDR2 is YYEKEE (reference sequence). V lost 1 base to trimming and J lost 6 bases; unmatched junction nucleotides: 9. The CDR3 nucleotides read TGTGCCAGCAGCTTGTATACCCGGGGGGGCAGCGAGCAGTACTCC. It codes for CASSLYTRGGSEQYS.

Of note for this clonotype: The conserved phenylalanine or tryptophan normally closing the CDR3 is absent here, so this likely arose from a read error. This chain uses TRBV7-2 with TRBJ1-5; D call uncertain. V lost 0 bases to trimming and J lost 6 bases, with 9 bases between them. Per germline, CDR1 SGHTA and CDR2 FQGNSA. The CDR3 consists of 14 residues. This CDR3 reads CASSLAPAGQPQHL. For the CDR3, the DNA is TGTGCCAGCAGCTTAGCTCCCGCGGGTCAGCCCCAGCATCTT.

The V and J genes are TRBV4-1 and TRBJ2-7, with 7 bases matching TRBD1. J gave up 7 bases and V 1 base, and 7 bases lay outside the gene matches. The CDR3 has 14 residues. CDR1 is MGHRA and CDR2 is YSYEKL in the germline V gene. The CDR3 is CASSQAGGQREQYF. The DNA of the CDR3 is TGCGCCAGCAGCCAAGCTGGGGGACAGCGGGAGCAGTACTTC.

This clonotype has ten or more counts. V and J are TRBV12-3 or TRBV12-4 and TRBJ1-1; D perhaps matches TRBD1 (6 bases). CDR3 length: 14 residues. V was cut by 6 bases and J by 1 base, with 12 bases left in between. The CDR3 bases are TGTGCCAGCAGCCCGGACAGCCCGAACACTGAAGCTTTCTTT. This sequence encodes CASSPDSPNTEAFF.

In its sample, this clonotype was seen many times. The chain joins TRBV7-2 to TRBJ2-1; TRBD1 might be the D (6 bases). Germline CDR1 and CDR2: SGHTA and FQGNSA. The V end was cut by 4 bases, the J end by 7 bases, with 20 bases between. The CDR3 is made up of 16 amino acids. CDR3 loop: CASSSQGPLFNNEQFF. In DNA, the CDR3 is TGTGCCAGCAGCTCTCAGGGGCCCCTTTTTAATAATGAGCAGTTCTTC. Filled out from reference TRBV7-2 and TRBJ2-1, the complete variable domain reads GAGVSQSPSNKVTEKGKDVELRCDPISGHTALYWYRQSLGQGLEFLIYFQGNSAPDKSGLPSDRFSAERTGGSVSTLTIQRTQQEDSAVYLCASSSQGPLFNNEQFFGPGTRLTVL.

The chain carries TRBV29-1 and TRBJ2-5, with D tentatively TRBD1 or TRBD2 (5 bases each). The CDR3 is 14 residues long. CDR1 and CDR2 (germline): SQVTM, ANQGSEA. V was shortened by 3 bases and J by 5 bases, with 16 bases between the two germline ends. CDR3 region: CSVDLGELVETQYF. The DNA for the CDR3 is TGCAGCGTTGATTTGGGGGAATTGGTGGAGACCCAGTACTTC. The full variable domain, rest sourced from reference TRBV29-1 and TRBJ2-5, is SAVISQKPSRDICQRGTSLTIQCQVDSQVTMMFWYRQQPGQSLTLIATANQGSEATYESGFVIDKFPISRPNLTFSTLTVSNMSPEDSSIYLCSVDLGELVETQYFGPGTRLLVL.

On this clonotype: The junction and the germline gene differ at one end; a read error may be behind it. The chain is built from TRBV6-2 or TRBV6-3 and TRBJ1-6; no firm D call. The length of the CDR3 is 16 residues. Germline lookup yields CDR1 MNHEY and CDR2 SVGEGT. CDR3: CANSSEVPLYNSPLHF. DNA of the CDR3: TGTGCCAACAGTTCCGAAGTCCCTCTCTATAATTCACCCCTCCACTTT.

This clonotype was picked up a small number of times. This chain connects TRBV5-1 to TRBJ2-5; D is unclear. CDR1 and CDR2 (germline): SGHRS, YFSETQ. There are 12 residues in the CDR3. Trimming cost V 4 bases and J 7 bases, with 11 bases left between them. In DNA, the CDR3 is TGCGCCAGCAGCCTGGCAGTGGGGACCCAGTACTTC. This codes for CASSLAVGTQYF.

J is TRBJ2-1 and V is TRBV6-1, with D perhaps given as TRBD1 or TRBD2 (5 bases each). The V end was cut by 2 bases, the J end by 6 bases, with 8 bases between. CDR1 MNHNS and CDR2 SASEGT come from the germline V gene. The CDR3 contains 13 residues. CDR3 residues: CASSEWDLNEQFF. The CDR3, as DNA: TGTGCCAGCAGTGAATGGGACCTCAATGAGCAGTTCTTC.

The chain employs TRBV10-1 and TRBJ1-2; TRBD1 is a possible D gene (5 bases). The CDR3 contains 15 residues. V was clipped by 2 bases and J by 7 bases, with 17 bases between them. Germline CDR1 WNHNN, CDR2 SYGVQD (reference sequence). For the CDR3, the DNA is TGCGCCAGCAGTGAGACCCGACAGTTTTTCCCTGGCTACACCTTC. Translated: CASSETRQFFPGYTF.

In its sample, this clonotype was seen many times. The chain is built from TRBV4-1 and TRBJ1-1; possible D gene TRBD1, 5 bases. Per the germline V gene, CDR1 is MGHRA and CDR2 is YSYEKL. Trimming stripped 1 base from V and 0 bases from J, with 6 bases between. This CDR3 comprises 14 residues. The CDR3 loop is CASSQVGLNTEAFF. The CDR3 coding sequence is TGCGCCAGCAGCCAAGTGGGGCTGAACACTGAAGCTTTCTTT.

This chain uses TRBV7-2 with TRBJ2-7; tentative D call: TRBD1 (6 bases). Germline CDR1 and CDR2: SGHTA and FQGNSA. The CDR3 runs to 15 residues. Trimming removed 5 bases from V and 6 bases from J, with 20 bases in between. CDR3 amino acids: CASSTHRAGSSEQYF. The CDR3 nucleotides are TGTGCCAGCAGCACTCACAGGGCCGGCAGTTCCGAGCAGTACTTC.

This rearrangement joins TRBV20-1 to TRBJ1-2; D uncertain. The CDR3 runs 11 residues. Trimming cost V 6 bases and J 4 bases, with 9 bases left between them. Germline V gives CDR1 DFQATT, CDR2 SNEGSKA (reference sequence). CDR3: CSAEDGYGYTF. As DNA, the CDR3 is TGCAGTGCGGAAGACGGCTATGGCTACACCTTC.

V gene TRBV19 combines with J gene TRBJ1-4; D may be TRBD1 (6 bases). Germline V gives CDR1 LNHDA, CDR2 SQIVND (reference sequence). V lost 3 bases and J 6 bases, leaving 14 bases between the germline ends. The CDR3 consists of 15 residues. The CDR3 region has the DNA TGTGCCAGTAGTATCGCGTCCGGGACACATGAAAAACTGTTTTTT. Its protein product is CASSIASGTHEKLFF.

The table lists this clonotype with a count of one. V and J are TRBV19 and TRBJ2-7, with 8 bases lining up with TRBD2. The CDR3 covers 13 residues. The trim removed 9 bases at V and 6 bases at J, leaving 10 bases unmatched. CDR1 and CDR2 (germline): LNHDA, SQIVND (reference sequence). Here the CDR3 reads CASAPGGIGEQYF. CDR3 nucleotide sequence: TGTGCCAGCGCCCCGGGAGGGATCGGCGAGCAGTACTTC.

The gene calls are TRBV2 and TRBJ1-1; D call uncertain. V was shortened by 3 bases and J by 0 bases, with 8 bases between the two germline ends. The CDR3 spans 14 residues. CDR1 and CDR2 from the germline V gene are SNHLY and FYNNEI. The CDR3 region is CASSEAYMNTEAFF. CDR3 nucleotides: TGTGCCAGCAGTGAGGCCTACATGAACACTGAAGCTTTCTTT. Complete variable domain (other parts from reference TRBV2 and TRBJ1-1): EPEVTQTPSHQVTQMGQEVILRCVPISNHLYFYWYRQILGQKVEFLVSFYNNEISEKSEIFDDQFSVERPDGSNFTLKIRSTKLEDSAMYFCASSEAYMNTEAFFGQGTRLTVV.

V gene TRBV28 combines with J gene TRBJ2-2; D call uncertain. This CDR3 spans 12 amino acids. Germline V gene lookup returns CDR1 MDHEN and CDR2 SYDVKM. V lost 4 bases, J lost 7 bases, and 7 bases lay in between. The CDR3 DNA reads as TGTGCCAGCAGTTCCCAAGACGGGGAGCTGTTTTTT. This codes for CASSSQDGELFF.

This rearrangement joins TRBV20-1 to TRBJ2-1; 11 bases align to TRBD2. Trimming cost V 6 bases and J 3 bases; bases outside gene matches: 4. CDR3 length: 14 amino acids. Germline V lookup: CDR1 DFQATT, CDR2 SNEGSKA (reference sequence). CDR3 DNA: TGCAGTGCGCTACTAGCGGGGGTCTACAATGAGCAGTTCTTC. Protein product: CSALLAGVYNEQFF.

This clonotype appeared a few times. CDR3 in amino acids: CASSLVATSGNTIYF. The CDR3 DNA follows: TGCGCCAGCAGCTTGGTCGCAACCTCTGGAAACACCATATATTTT. The chain couples TRBV5-1 to TRBJ1-3; the D is unclear. The germline V and J ends were trimmed by 0 bases and 0 bases, with 7 bases remaining between them. Germline loops: CDR1 SGHRS, CDR2 YFSETQ. The CDR3 is made up of 15 amino acids.

This clonotype was counted at least ten times. This chain connects TRBV7-9 to TRBJ2-5, with 7 bases that match TRBD1. V lost 4 bases, J lost 3 bases, and 8 bases stayed unmatched. In germline, CDR1 is SEHNR, CDR2 FQNEAQ (reference sequence). The CDR3 loop spans 15 amino acids. CDR3 nucleotides: TGTGCCAGCAGCTACCAACCGGGACAGAAAGAGACCCAGTACTTC. Its translation is CASSYQPGQKETQYF.

In its sample, this clonotype was seen a few times. The chain uses TRBV6-2 or TRBV6-3 and TRBJ1-1; no reliable D call. Trimming pared 0 bases from V and 7 bases from J, leaving 12 bases between. The CDR3 runs 14 residues. Germline V gives CDR1 MNHEY, CDR2 SVGEGT. CDR3 region: CASSYSVTVIEAFF. The DNA for the CDR3 is TGTGCCAGCAGTTACTCGGTCACAGTGATTGAAGCTTTCTTT.

This clonotype was found many times. The chain employs TRBV6-5 and TRBJ2-1, with D unclear. V was trimmed by 0 bases and J by 4 bases, leaving 7 bases between them. Germline V gene sequence: CDR1 MNHEY, CDR2 SVGAGI. The CDR3 spans 14 residues. The DNA for the CDR3 is TGTGCCAGCAGTTACTCGGAAGGGTACAATGAGCAGTTCTTC. Protein product: CASSYSEGYNEQFF.

The rearrangement links TRBV9 to TRBJ2-1; perhaps D is TRBD1 or TRBD2 (6 bases each). Germline CDR1 reads SGDLS; CDR2 reads YYNGEE. V was trimmed by 0 bases and J by 0 bases, leaving 13 bases between them. The CDR3 sequence is 17 residues long. DNA of the CDR3: TGTGCCAGCAGCGTAGAACCCGGGGGCTCCTCCTACAATGAGCAGTTCTTC. Protein: CASSVEPGGSSYNEQFF.

The rearrangement joins TRBV29-1 to TRBJ2-1; 8 bases fit TRBD1. The V gene end was trimmed by 7 bases and the J gene end by 4 bases; junction bases not matched to a gene: 9. This CDR3 is built from 14 residues. Germline CDR1 and CDR2: SQVTM and ANQGSEA. CDR3 bases: TGCAGCGGGGGCCGGACAGGGCTATACAATGAGCAGTTCTTC. It specifies CSGGRTGLYNEQFF.

There are a few counts of this clonotype. The chain links TRBV23-1 to TRBJ2-1; no definite D call. TRBV23-1 is noted as an ORF with a role that remains uncertain. This CDR3 is 14 amino acids long. The V end was cut by 5 bases, the J end by 4 bases, with 12 bases between. The CDR3 DNA reads as TGCGCCAGCAGTGGCCCACATCAATACAATGAGCAGTTCTTC. This encodes CASSGPHQYNEQFF.

The table lists this clonotype with a few counts. The chain carries TRBV3-1 and TRBJ2-2; D possibly uses TRBD1 or TRBD2 (5 bases each). CDR3 length equals 17 residues. The V and J ends lost 0 bases and 11 bases respectively, with 22 bases between them. The germline V gene has CDR1 LGHDT and CDR2 YNNKEL (reference sequence). CDR3 protein: CASSQDPAGTTSGELFF. CDR3 nucleotide sequence: TGTGCCAGCAGCCAAGATCCGGCAGGGACCACCTCAGGCGAGCTGTTTTTT.